These 32 T cell receptor beta chains share one sample of origin, sequenced in a study of blood T cells in healthy people across ages. Using a J-beta primer mix together with a sample-barcoded 5' primer, a second PCR was run for roughly 6 to 12 cycles. TCRdb used MiXCR to reprocess the 5' RACE reads, holding one entry per CDR3 protein. Seen here are 1.5 million to 2 million distinct CDR3 sequences, around half observed once, and the top ten hold around 2.1%. Sequenced input: blood. These receptors were obtained from a woman in her thirties or forties in good health.

This chain joins TRBV20-1 and TRBJ1-2, with TRBD1 matching 7 bases. The V gene's germline CDR1 is DFQATT and CDR2 SNEGSKA (reference sequence). The CDR3 length is 14 residues. Germline trimming cut 5 bases from V and 5 bases from J; bases unmatched to any gene: 11. CDR3 nucleotide sequence: TGCAGTGCTCAAAGTCTACAGGGGCAGTATGGCTACACCTTC. Protein product: CSAQSLQGQYGYTF.

J is TRBJ2-6 and V is TRBV20-1, with TRBD2 as a possible D gene (6 bases). Germline assignment: CDR1 DFQATT and CDR2 SNEGSKA (reference sequence). This CDR3 region has 16 residues. The V gene lost 0 bases and the J gene lost 5 bases, with 14 bases spanning the gap. For the CDR3, the DNA is TGCAGTGCTAGAGATTTTGGAGGGGTCAGGGCCAACGTCCTGACTTTC. Amino acids: CSARDFGGVRANVLTF.

This clonotype was observed a few times. V gene TRBV20-1 combines with J gene TRBJ2-1; maybe TRBD1 (6 bases). CDR3 length: 13 residues. Germline CDR1 DFQATT, CDR2 SNEGSKA (reference sequence). Between the trimmed V and J ends, which lost 8 bases and 0 bases, there was a span of 11 bases. The CDR3 nucleotides are TGCAGTTTGGACAGCTACTCCTACAATGAGCAGTTCTTC. This encodes CSLDSYSYNEQFF.

This chain connects TRBV9 to TRBJ2-4, with 11 bases that match TRBD1. The CDR3 is made up of 15 amino acids. J lost 7 bases, V lost 3 bases, and 6 bases had no gene match. Germline V CDR1 and CDR2: SGDLS, YYNGEE. The CDR3 coding sequence is TGTGCCAGCAGCGAAGGGGGACAGGGGGGGAACATTCAGTACTTC. Its translation is CASSEGGQGGNIQYF.

V is TRBV20-1 and J is TRBJ2-7; either TRBD1 or TRBD2 may fit D (5 bases each). Germline-derived CDR1 and CDR2 are DFQATT and SNEGSKA (reference sequence). This CDR3 is 15 amino acids long. Trimming pared 4 bases from V and 0 bases from J, leaving 16 bases between. CDR3 region: CSAMGTRSSSYEQYF. The CDR3 bases are TGCAGTGCTATGGGGACGAGGAGTAGCTCCTACGAGCAGTACTTC.

In nucleotides, the CDR3 is TGTGCCAGCAGTTTTGGAGGTGGGGGTTTCGATTCACCCCTCCACTTT. Translating it yields CASSFGGGGFDSPLHF. The chain carries TRBV12-3 or TRBV12-4 and TRBJ1-6; a weak D match, TRBD1 (5 bases). The CDR3 runs to 16 residues. V lost 3 bases and J lost 8, with 17 bases in between.

This clonotype was observed a handful of times. The CDR3 sequence is CASSQPGTSGGALYNEQFF. In DNA, the CDR3 is TGTGCCAGCAGCCAACCCGGGACTAGCGGGGGAGCCCTGTACAATGAGCAGTTCTTC. The rearrangement uses TRBV7-9 and TRBJ2-1; 14 nucleotides agree with TRBD2. The CDR3 contains 19 residues. With V trimmed by 5 bases and J by 4 bases, 13 bases remained unmatched. CDR1 is SEHNR, CDR2 FQNEAQ, per germline (reference sequence).

The CDR3 here is CASSQDRLGDSPLHF. The CDR3 DNA sequence: TGTGCCAGCAGCCAAGATCGCCTCGGAGATTCACCCCTCCACTTT. The chain has TRBV3-1 and TRBJ1-6; D not resolved. The V gene lost 0 bases and the J gene lost 8 bases, with 11 bases spanning the gap. Germline lookup yields CDR1 LGHDT and CDR2 YNNKEL (reference sequence). This CDR3 has 15 amino acids.

J is TRBJ2-5 and V is TRBV5-1; no clear D. CDR3 length: 18 amino acids. Trimming removed 0 bases from V and 0 bases from J, with 18 bases in between. The germline gives CDR1 SGHRS, CDR2 YFSETQ. The CDR3 here is CASSLGIEALRYQETQYF. The CDR3 coding sequence is TGCGCCAGCAGCTTGGGGATTGAGGCCCTACGGTACCAAGAGACCCAGTACTTC.

The gene calls are TRBV28 and TRBJ2-5; 12 bases fit TRBD1. Unmatched junction bases numbered 5, after V lost 2 bases and J lost 7 bases. Germline V gene lookup returns CDR1 MDHEN and CDR2 SYDVKM. This CDR3 is built from 15 residues. The CDR3 nucleotides read TGTGCCAGCAGTTTAGGGACAGGGGGCAGTGGGACCCAGTACTTC. It specifies CASSLGTGGSGTQYF.

The chain combines TRBV7-2 with TRBJ2-3, with D perhaps matching TRBD1 (5 bases). Germline CDR1 is SGHTA and CDR2 is FQGNSA. This CDR3 has 16 residues. Trimming took 7 bases from V and 2 from J, leaving 19 bases between them. CDR3 sequence reads: CASTDRVGLTTDTQYF. The CDR3 nucleotides are TGTGCCAGCACCGACCGGGTGGGGCTCACCACAGATACGCAGTATTTT.

The chain is built from TRBV10-1 and TRBJ2-3; D perhaps matches TRBD1 (5 bases). The germline gives CDR1 WNHNN, CDR2 SYGVQD (reference sequence). The CDR3 has 15 amino acids. V gave up 6 bases and J gave up 0 bases, with 13 bases separating them. The CDR3 bases are TGCGCCAGCAGGGCGACAGTACTCAGCACAGATACGCAGTATTTT. It yields the protein CASRATVLSTDTQYF.

Turning to this clonotype: One junction end disagrees with the germline gene, perhaps due to a read error. V usage is TRBV28 and J usage is TRBJ1-2; D perhaps matches TRBD1 (5 bases). Per germline, CDR1 MDHEN and CDR2 SYDVKM. This CDR3 comprises 14 residues. The CDR3 reads CTSSTTEGLYGYTF. CDR3 in DNA: TGTACCAGCAGTACGACAGAAGGTCTCTATGGCTACACCTTC.

This clonotype was counted only a few times. The rearrangement links TRBV7-2 to TRBJ2-4; 8 nucleotides agree with TRBD2. The DNA end is more similar to TRBJ2-7, so the J call may be wrong. Germline V gene lookup returns CDR1 SGHTA and CDR2 FQGNSA. The CDR3 runs 15 residues. The CDR3 coding sequence is TGTGCCAGCAGCTTAGCGTTAGGCGGGGGGAACGAGCAGTACTTC. It yields the protein CASSLALGGGNEQYF.

This clonotype appeared many times. The V and J genes are TRBV6-5 and TRBJ2-7; D not certain. Trimming cost V 0 bases and J 2 bases, with 8 bases left between them. CDR1 is MNHEY, CDR2 SVGAGI, per germline. The CDR3 sequence is 14 residues long. In DNA form, the CDR3 reads TGTGCCAGCAGTTACTCTAACGGACCCTACGAGCAGTACTTC. Translating it yields CASSYSNGPYEQYF.

The chain recombines TRBV5-1 with TRBJ2-3; tentative D call: TRBD1 (6 bases). The CDR3 is 15 amino acids. CDR1 is SGHRS and CDR2 is YFSETQ in the germline V gene. V was clipped by 1 base and J by 4 bases, with 13 bases between them. CDR3 sequence reads: CASSLWSGDSDTQYF. Here the CDR3 DNA reads TGCGCCAGCAGCTTGTGGTCAGGGGATTCAGATACGCAGTATTTT.

This chain connects TRBV20-1 to TRBJ1-2, with 12 bases fitting TRBD1. This CDR3 has 16 amino acids. From germline, CDR1 is DFQATT and CDR2 SNEGSKA (reference sequence). Losses at the gene ends were 5 bases for V and 3 bases for J; bases not matched to a gene: 10. CDR3 protein: CSAPGQGAGGDYGYTF. The CDR3, as DNA: TGCAGTGCTCCGGGACAGGGGGCCGGAGGGGACTATGGCTACACCTTC.

This rearrangement joins TRBV3-1 to TRBJ1-1; 9 nucleotides agree with TRBD1. Germline V gene lookup returns CDR1 LGHDT and CDR2 YNNKEL (reference sequence). J lost 9 bases, V lost 8 bases, and 13 bases had no gene match. CDR3 length equals 14 residues. The chain's CDR3 is CASYPGQGLKQAFF. CDR3 nucleotide sequence: TGTGCCAGCTACCCGGGACAGGGCCTTAAACAAGCTTTCTTT. Full variable domain (rest looked up from reference TRBV3-1 and TRBJ1-1): DTAVSQTPKYLVTQMGNDKSIKCEQNLGHDTMYWYKQDSKKFLKIMFSYNNKELIINETVPNRFSPKSPDKAHLNLHINSLELGDSAVYFCASYPGQGLKQAFFGQGTRLTVV.

In its sample, this clonotype was seen a few times. The chain is built from TRBV20-1 and TRBJ2-1; D not certain. V gave up 3 bases and J gave up 6 bases, with 12 bases separating them. The CDR3 consists of 13 residues. The germline V gene has CDR1 DFQATT and CDR2 SNEGSKA (reference sequence). CDR3 protein: CSASQVQRNEQFF. The CDR3 region has the DNA TGCAGTGCTAGCCAGGTGCAGCGCAATGAGCAGTTCTTC.

CDR3 bases: TGTGCCAGTAGTAAAGGGACTAGCACGGAGGGGCAGTTCTTC. Translation gives CASSKGTSTEGQFF. The chain joins TRBV19 to TRBJ2-1; 9 bases align to TRBD2. The V gene's germline CDR1 is LNHDA and CDR2 SQIVND (reference sequence). The CDR3 is made up of 14 amino acids. Trimming cost V 4 bases and J 12 bases; bases outside gene matches: 10.

The chain is built from TRBV5-1 and TRBJ1-2; tentatively, D is TRBD1 (6 bases). V lost 0 bases and J lost 6, with 9 bases in between. This CDR3 has 13 residues. CDR1 and CDR2 from the germline V gene are SGHRS and YFSETQ. The DNA for the CDR3 is TGCGCCAGCAGCTTGGCCTGGACAGATGGCTACACCTTC. It translates to CASSLAWTDGYTF.

J is TRBJ2-7 and V is TRBV10-3, with no clear D. V lost 3 bases, J lost 2 bases, and 11 bases lay in between. CDR3 length: 14 residues. CDR1 and CDR2 from the germline V gene are ENHRY and SYGVKD. CDR3 sequence: CAISDVYNPYEQYF. The CDR3 coding sequence is TGTGCCATCAGTGATGTTTATAATCCCTACGAGCAGTACTTC.

The chain uses TRBV5-1 and TRBJ1-2, with no clear D. The CDR3 has 13 residues. V was clipped by 3 bases and J by 8 bases, with 14 bases between them. Germline values: CDR1 SGHRS, CDR2 YFSETQ. Here the CDR3 DNA reads TGCGCCAGCAGCTGGACCGGGGATGTCGGCTACACCTTC. This gives the protein CASSWTGDVGYTF. The variable domain in full, with the rest retrieved from reference TRBV5-1 and TRBJ1-2, is KAGVTQTPRYLIKTRGQQVTLSCSPISGHRSVSWYQQTPGQGLQFLFEYFSETQRNKGNFPGRFSGRQFSNSRSEMNVSTLELGDSALYLCASSWTGDVGYTFGSGTRLTVV.

This clonotype was seen a handful of times. The chain joins TRBV5-1 to TRBJ2-5; TRBD1 agrees at 9 bases. Germline loops: CDR1 SGHRS, CDR2 YFSETQ. This CDR3 comprises 15 residues. Trimming at V came to 4 bases and at J to 5 bases, leaving 9 bases not matched to a gene. CDR3 sequence reads: CASSAQGARFETQYF. CDR3 nucleotides: TGCGCCAGCAGCGCACAGGGGGCACGATTTGAGACCCAGTACTTC.

This clonotype was counted a few times. The junction does not match germline at one end; this may be a read error. The gene calls are TRBV12-3 or TRBV12-4 and TRBJ2-6, with D possibly matching TRBD1 (6 bases). The length of the CDR3 is 15 residues. CDR3 amino acids: CASSIAGAGANVLTF. CDR3 nucleotides: TGTGCCAGCAGTATAGCAGGGGCTGGGGCCAACGTCCTGACTTTC.

The V and J genes are TRBV5-6 and TRBJ1-2, with TRBD1 matching 7 bases. CDR1 is SGHDT and CDR2 is YYEEEE in the germline V gene. V dropped 7 bases and J dropped 5; count of bases not matched to a gene: 14. CDR3 length: 15 amino acids. The CDR3 coding sequence is TGTGCCAGCCGACCCCGGGACAGCTCAAAATATGGCTACACCTTC. It is translated as CASRPRDSSKYGYTF.

This chain uses TRBV6-6 with TRBJ2-3; TRBD1 might be the D (7 bases). CDR1 MNHNY and CDR2 SVGAGI come from the germline V gene (reference sequence). V was pared by 3 bases and J by 7 bases, with 14 bases between. The CDR3 contains 14 residues. The DNA for the CDR3 is TGTGCCAGCAGTTATGAGGGGGCGGGGAATACGCAGTATTTT. It specifies CASSYEGAGNTQYF.

This chain links TRBV4-3 with TRBJ1-2; D is possibly TRBD1 (5 bases). The length of the CDR3 is 16 residues. Trimming pared 6 bases from V and 4 bases from J, leaving 21 bases between. Germline loops: CDR1 LGHNA, CDR2 YSLEER. CDR3 region: CASSQTPGRDPYGYTF. As DNA, the CDR3 is TGCGCCAGCAGTCAAACTCCGGGACGGGATCCCTATGGCTACACCTTC.

This clonotype was counted a few times. V usage is TRBV13 and J usage is TRBJ1-1; D unresolved. The length of the CDR3 is 14 residues. Germline loops: CDR1 PRHDT, CDR2 FYEKMQ (reference sequence). Trimming shortened V by 5 bases and J by 1 base, and 11 bases separated the two germline ends. The CDR3 nucleotides are TGTGCCAGCAGCCCGGACGAGAGGAACACTGAAGCTTTCTTT. Its translation is CASSPDERNTEAFF.

V and J are TRBV28 and TRBJ2-1, with D possibly being TRBD1 (6 bases). The germline CDR1 and CDR2 sequences are MDHEN and SYDVKM. There are 18 residues in the CDR3. V lost 3 bases and J 0 bases, leaving 18 bases between the germline ends. The CDR3 sequence: CASSFLAGVHSSYNEQFF. CDR3 in DNA: TGTGCCAGCAGTTTTCTGGCAGGGGTTCATTCCTCCTACAATGAGCAGTTCTTC.

This clonotype was seen a single time. The V call is TRBV6-6, the J call TRBJ2-7, with no clear D. The CDR3 totals 13 residues. Germline V lookup: CDR1 MNHNY, CDR2 SVGAGI (reference sequence). Trimming stripped 7 bases from V and 4 bases from J, with 14 bases between. The chain's CDR3 is CASTAAVGYEQYF. The CDR3 DNA sequence: TGTGCCAGCACGGCGGCTGTCGGATACGAGCAGTACTTC.

The J gene is TRBJ1-2, the V gene TRBV5-1, with a possible D match to TRBD1 (5 bases). In germline, CDR1 is SGHRS, CDR2 YFSETQ. CDR3 size: 17 residues. V was shortened by 1 base and J by 0 bases, with 16 bases between the two germline ends. For the CDR3, the DNA is TGCGCCAGCAGCTTGCGCATGGGGGACGCACCTAACTATGGCTACACCTTC. Translation: CASSLRMGDAPNYGYTF. Together with reference TRBV5-1 and TRBJ1-2, the CDR3 gives the full variable domain: KAGVTQTPRYLIKTRGQQVTLSCSPISGHRSVSWYQQTPGQGLQFLFEYFSETQRNKGNFPGRFSGRQFSNSRSEMNVSTLELGDSALYLCASSLRMGDAPNYGYTFGSGTRLTVV.